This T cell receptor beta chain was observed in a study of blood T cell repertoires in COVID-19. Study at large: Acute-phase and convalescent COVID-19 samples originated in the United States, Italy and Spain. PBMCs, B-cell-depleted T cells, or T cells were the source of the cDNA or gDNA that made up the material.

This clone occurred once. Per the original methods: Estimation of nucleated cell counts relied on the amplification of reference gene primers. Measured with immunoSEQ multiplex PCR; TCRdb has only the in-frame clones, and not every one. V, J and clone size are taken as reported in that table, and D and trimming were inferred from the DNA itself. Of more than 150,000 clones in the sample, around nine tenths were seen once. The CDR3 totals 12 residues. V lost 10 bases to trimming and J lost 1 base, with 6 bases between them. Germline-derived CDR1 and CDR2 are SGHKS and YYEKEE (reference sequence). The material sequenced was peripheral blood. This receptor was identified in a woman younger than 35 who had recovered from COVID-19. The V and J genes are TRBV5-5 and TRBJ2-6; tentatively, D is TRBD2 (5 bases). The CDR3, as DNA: TGTGCCTCGGGGTCTGGGGCCAACGTCCTGACTTTC. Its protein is CASGSGANVLTF. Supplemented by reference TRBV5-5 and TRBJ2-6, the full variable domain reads DAGVTQSPTHLIKTRGQQVTLRCSPISGHKSVSWYQQVLGQGPQFIFQYYEKEERGRGNFPDRFSARQFPNYSSELNVNALLLGDSALYLCASGSGANVLTFGAGSRLTVL.